The clone carrying this TCR beta chain was observed a few times. Antigen unknown. Generated by immunoSEQ multiplex PCR, the TCRdb table keeps only in-frame clones and is missing some. Here the sample spans 60,000 to 95,000 clones, less than 90% being singletons. The length of the CDR3 is 16 residues. Germline V gene data show CDR1 as SGHTA and CDR2 as FQGNSA. V was clipped by 2 bases and J by 8 bases, with 19 bases between them. This specimen comes from a study of cytotoxic CD8 clonotypes in ibrutinib-treated CLL. Study outcomes and limitations: Baseline clonality, above age-matched healthy donor levels, tracked circulating CD8+ T-cell counts. Rising at ibrutinib response, clonality subsequently fell back toward baseline at progression.

The chain links TRBV7-2 to TRBJ2-1; D is perhaps TRBD1 (6 bases). The TCR originated in a human donor with chronic lymphocytic leukemia. The material was PBMCs, obtained after 24 months of ibrutinib treatment. The CDR3 DNA sequence: TGTGCCAGCAGCTTAAGGGGGTTAGGCTCAGCGGATGAGCAGTTCTTC. It translates to CASSLRGLGSADEQFF.